The 28 T cell receptor beta chains in this list originate from one sample, sequenced in a study of shared clonotypes between healthy human individuals. Assay used: immunoSEQ multiplex PCR; TCRdb lists only in-frame clones, some missing. The sample records 900,000 to 1,200,000 clones, around three quarters being singletons. The source material was memory CD4+ T cells from PBMCs. As for subset: CD45RA-negative fraction. These receptors originate from a man younger than 35 in good health. Some clones in this sample may be carry-over from other donors' samples.

This chain links TRBV5-1 with TRBJ2-7, with a possible D match to TRBD2 (6 bases). CDR1 is SGHRS, CDR2 YFSETQ, per germline. The CDR3 sequence is 15 residues long. Trimming left V 0 bases short and J 2 bases short, with 12 bases between. The CDR3 bases are TGCGCCAGCAGCTTGGGCGCCGGGAGCACCTACGAGCAGTACTTC. Translating it yields CASSLGAGSTYEQYF.

The V and J genes are TRBV5-4 and TRBJ1-2; unclear D gene. The V end was cut by 0 bases, the J end by 5 bases, with 8 bases between. Per the germline V gene, CDR1 is SGHNT and CDR2 is YYREEE (reference sequence). The CDR3 extends over 13 amino acids. CDR3 in DNA: TGTGCCAGCAGCTTGGTGTCTTATTATGGCTACACCTTC. Protein: CASSLVSYYGYTF.

This clone was observed a handful of times. V gene TRBV9 combines with J gene TRBJ2-5; D gene unclear. Germline V gives CDR1 SGDLS, CDR2 YYNGEE. This CDR3 is built from 15 residues. Deletions cut 1 base from V and 1 base from J, with 11 bases between. The CDR3 DNA reads as TGTGCCAGCAGCGTATCGTCGACTTTCCAAGAGACCCAGTACTTC. Translation gives CASSVSSTFQETQYF.

This clone was detected ten times or more. The chain carries TRBV6-5 and TRBJ2-1, with unresolved D. The CDR3 is 14 amino acids. The V end was cut by 6 bases, the J end by 7 bases, with 16 bases between. Germline values: CDR1 MNHEY, CDR2 SVGAGI. CDR3 region: CASRGYTSANEQFF. The CDR3 region has the DNA TGTGCCAGCAGGGGCTACACCTCCGCGAATGAGCAGTTCTTC.

The gene calls are TRBV27 and TRBJ1-1; 8 nucleotides line up with TRBD1. V was clipped by 3 bases and J by 5 bases; unmatched bases: 2. The CDR3 is 13 residues long. In germline, CDR1 is MNHEY, CDR2 SMNVEV (reference sequence). The CDR3 DNA reads TGTGCCAGCAGTTTTACAGGGGGAACTGAAGCTTTCTTT. Translation gives CASSFTGGTEAFF.

The chain recombines TRBV18 with TRBJ1-1; 11 positions agree with TRBD1. This CDR3 spans 15 amino acids. Trimming removed 3 bases from V and 0 bases from J; junction bases left unmatched: 0. Per the germline V gene, CDR1 is KGHSH and CDR2 is LQKENI. CDR3 loop: CASSPDRGLNTEAFF. Written as DNA, the CDR3 is TGTGCCAGCTCACCGGACAGGGGGCTGAACACTGAAGCTTTCTTT.

About this clone: The same CDR3 arises from other DNA sequences in this sample as well. The chain couples TRBV28 to TRBJ2-2; D remains unclear. V was shortened by 8 bases and J by 2 bases, with 9 bases between the two germline ends. This CDR3 comprises 13 residues. Germline assignment: CDR1 MDHEN and CDR2 SYDVKM. DNA for the CDR3: TGTGCCAGCGGAAGCAGAAACACCGGGGAGCTGTTTTTT. Its protein product is CASGSRNTGELFF.

The V gene is TRBV6-5, the J gene TRBJ2-3; D call uncertain. Per germline, CDR1 MNHEY and CDR2 SVGAGI. The V and J ends lost 7 bases and 2 bases respectively, with 10 bases between them. This CDR3 contains 13 residues. The CDR3, as DNA: TGTGCCAGCACTAAGCGCCCCACAGATACGCAGTATTTT. It yields the protein CASTKRPTDTQYF.

V usage is TRBV5-1 and J usage is TRBJ2-3, with unresolved D. The V gene's germline CDR1 is SGHRS and CDR2 YFSETQ. This CDR3 spans 15 amino acids. V dropped 0 bases and J dropped 5 bases, with 13 bases sitting between them. The CDR3 coding sequence is TGCGCCAGCAGCTTGGGGGGATATGTGGGAGATACGCAGTATTTT. Amino acids: CASSLGGYVGDTQYF.

The chain joins TRBV28 to TRBJ2-7, with D perhaps matching TRBD1 or TRBD2 (6 bases each). The length of the CDR3 is 15 residues. Germline V gives CDR1 MDHEN, CDR2 SYDVKM. The ends were cut back, 8 bases at V and 1 base at J, with 18 bases in the middle. Here the CDR3 reads CASAFSGAVSYEQYF. CDR3 nucleotides: TGTGCCAGCGCATTTTCGGGGGCCGTATCCTACGAGCAGTACTTC. Based on the CDR3 plus reference TRBV28 and TRBJ2-7, the full variable domain is DVKVTQSSRYLVKRTGEKVFLECVQDMDHENMFWYRQDPGLGLRLIYFSYDVKMKEKGDIPEGYSVSREKKERFSLILESASTNQTSMYLCASAFSGAVSYEQYFGPGTRLTVT.

V usage is TRBV28 and J usage is TRBJ1-4, with a possible D match to TRBD1 (5 bases). The germline CDR1 and CDR2 sequences are MDHEN and SYDVKM. The V and J ends lost 4 bases and 8 bases respectively, with 14 bases between them. CDR3 length: 14 residues. The CDR3 protein is CASSSRALREKLFF. CDR3 bases: TGTGCCAGCAGTTCCAGGGCCCTAAGGGAAAAACTGTTTTTT.

V and J are TRBV27 and TRBJ2-1; D gene uncertain. CDR1 is MNHEY, CDR2 SMNVEV, per germline (reference sequence). The CDR3 is 17 residues long. Trimming cost V 6 bases and J 0 bases, with 18 bases left between them. CDR3 amino acids: CASSRTAYLSSYNEQFF. CDR3 bases: TGTGCCAGCAGCCGCACGGCTTACTTGAGCTCCTACAATGAGCAGTTCTTC.

The V call is TRBV11-1, the J call TRBJ2-7; 11 nucleotides line up with TRBD2. The trim removed 4 bases at V and 6 bases at J, leaving 5 bases unmatched. The CDR3 has 14 residues. Germline CDR1 is SGHAT and CDR2 is FQDESV (reference sequence). The chain's CDR3 is CASSSTTSGTEQYF. The CDR3, as DNA: TGTGCCAGCAGCTCTACGACTAGCGGGACCGAGCAGTACTTC.

Note on this clone: Other DNA sequences within the sample encode an identical CDR3. The rearrangement uses TRBV30 and TRBJ1-5, with D unclear. V lost 3 bases and J 0 bases, leaving 6 bases between the germline ends. Germline CDR1 and CDR2: GTSNPN and SVGIG (reference sequence). This CDR3 is built from 13 residues. The CDR3 sequence: CAWSLNSNQPQHF. CDR3 sequence (DNA): TGTGCCTGGAGCCTAAATAGCAATCAGCCCCAGCATTTT.

Details on this clone: At one of its ends the junction is not consistent with the germline gene, which may arise from a read error. The chain joins TRBV27 to TRBJ2-2; possible D gene TRBD2, 6 bases. The CDR3 is made up of 13 amino acids. The germline gives CDR1 MNHEY, CDR2 SMNVEV (reference sequence). CDR3 amino acids: CADRDSYTGELFF. As DNA, the CDR3 is TGCGCCGATCGGGACTCCTACACCGGGGAGCTGTTTTTT.

The gene calls are TRBV2 and TRBJ2-5, with D tentatively TRBD2 (5 bases). The CDR3 extends over 13 amino acids. The V end was cut by 5 bases, the J end by 5 bases, with 12 bases between. Germline assignment: CDR1 SNHLY and CDR2 FYNNEI. This CDR3 is CASSQEAGETQYF. The DNA of the CDR3 is TGTGCCAGCAGTCAGGAGGCGGGTGAGACCCAGTACTTC.

This clone appeared once. A far bigger clonotype differs at one base, so this is likely a read error. V gene TRBV20-1 combines with J gene TRBJ1-2; TRBD1 is a possible D gene (5 bases). This CDR3 has 9 amino acids. The germline gives CDR1 DFQATT, CDR2 SNEGSKA (reference sequence). As DNA, the CDR3 is TGCAGCGGGCGTGGGGCCTACACCTTC. This encodes CSGRGAYTF.

The chain carries TRBV5-4 and TRBJ2-1, with 8 bases aligning to TRBD1. The CDR3 contains 15 residues. With 3 bases clipped from V and 8 bases from J, the junction kept 10 bases outside the gene matches. Germline lookup yields CDR1 SGHNT and CDR2 YYREEE (reference sequence). The CDR3 sequence: CASSSYQGAGDEQFF. CDR3 sequence (DNA): TGTGCCAGCAGCTCCTACCAGGGGGCTGGAGATGAGCAGTTCTTC.

The chain links TRBV27 to TRBJ2-3; no reliable D call. This CDR3 is 18 amino acids long. Trimming cost V 0 bases and J 1 base, with 17 bases left between them. Per germline, CDR1 MNHEY and CDR2 SMNVEV (reference sequence). The CDR3 region has the DNA TGTGCCAGCAGTTTATCATTTTGGATCCCCCGGGGCACAGATACGCAGTATTTT. This encodes CASSLSFWIPRGTDTQYF.

This clone was observed a handful of times. The chain recombines TRBV5-1 with TRBJ1-1; tentative D call: TRBD1 (5 bases). CDR1 is SGHRS and CDR2 is YFSETQ in the germline V gene. This CDR3 comprises 13 residues. Trimming stripped 4 bases from V and 5 bases from J, with 12 bases between. The CDR3 region is CASSLEGRTEAFF. The CDR3 DNA reads as TGCGCCAGCAGCCTGGAGGGACGGACTGAAGCTTTCTTT.

The chain employs TRBV28 and TRBJ2-7; D is undetermined. V lost 10 bases and J 6 bases, leaving 16 bases between the germline ends. The CDR3 sequence is 12 residues long. Germline values: CDR1 MDHEN, CDR2 SYDVKM. CDR3 sequence (DNA): TGTGCCATCGGACCCATCTTCGGCGAGCAGTACTTC. Residues: CAIGPIFGEQYF.

The table lists this clone with a count of one. The chain joins TRBV28 to TRBJ1-2; D not certain. V was pared by 3 bases and J by 10 bases, with 12 bases between. From germline, CDR1 is MDHEN and CDR2 SYDVKM. The CDR3 runs 12 residues. CDR3 residues: CASSLPDGYYTF. As DNA, the CDR3 is TGTGCCAGCAGTTTGCCAGACGGATACTACACCTTC.

The chain links TRBV18 to TRBJ2-1; the match to TRBD2 covers 15 bases. V was clipped by 3 bases and J by 8 bases; unmatched bases: 5. CDR1 is KGHSH, CDR2 LQKENI, per germline. This CDR3 region has 16 residues. The CDR3 DNA follows: TGTGCCAGCTCACCCAAGGGACTAGCGGGAGGTCATGAGCAGTTCTTC. It translates to CASSPKGLAGGHEQFF.

This chain connects TRBV5-1 to TRBJ2-7, with 7 nucleotides matching TRBD1. V trimming: 3 bases; J trimming: 3 bases; junction bases outside the gene matches: 9. Per the germline V gene, CDR1 is SGHRS and CDR2 is YFSETQ. This CDR3 comprises 15 residues. CDR3 sequence reads: CASSSRPGQSYEQYF. For the CDR3, the DNA is TGCGCCAGCAGCTCTAGACCGGGACAGAGCTACGAGCAGTACTTC. The full variable domain, completed using reference TRBV5-1 and TRBJ2-7, is KAGVTQTPRYLIKTRGQQVTLSCSPISGHRSVSWYQQTPGQGLQFLFEYFSETQRNKGNFPGRFSGRQFSNSRSEMNVSTLELGDSALYLCASSSRPGQSYEQYFGPGTRLTVT.

This clone was observed a handful of times. This rearrangement joins TRBV13 to TRBJ1-2; D is perhaps TRBD1 (6 bases). The CDR3 contains 14 residues. The V and J ends lost 0 bases and 8 bases respectively, with 13 bases between them. The V gene's germline CDR1 is PRHDT and CDR2 FYEKMQ (reference sequence). The CDR3 coding sequence is TGTGCCAGCAGCTTAGGGGCTCGACAGGTGGGCTACACCTTC. As protein: CASSLGARQVGYTF.

This chain connects TRBV11-2 to TRBJ2-5, with 8 bases lining up with TRBD2. Germline-derived CDR1 and CDR2 are SGHAT and FQNNGV. This CDR3 region has 14 residues. Unmatched junction bases numbered 4, after V lost 5 bases and J lost 2 bases. Here the CDR3 reads CASSRGGLQETQYF. The CDR3 nucleotides are TGTGCCAGCAGCCGGGGGGGCCTTCAAGAGACCCAGTACTTC. Based on the CDR3 plus reference TRBV11-2 and TRBJ2-5, the full variable domain is EAGVAQSPRYKIIEKRQSVAFWCNPISGHATLYWYQQILGQGPKLLIQFQNNGVVDDSQLPKDRFSAERLKGVDSTLKIQPAKLEDSAVYLCASSRGGLQETQYFGPGTRLLVL.

The J gene is TRBJ1-2, the V gene TRBV7-6, with TRBD1 identical over 7 bases. Germline V gene data show CDR1 as SGHVS and CDR2 as FNYEAQ. J was trimmed by 10 bases and V by 6 bases; bases with no gene match: 8. CDR3 length: 12 amino acids. CDR3: CASSPIQGTYTF. The CDR3 nucleotides are TGTGCCAGCAGTCCGATACAGGGGACCTACACCTTC.

The chain employs TRBV30 and TRBJ1-5, with 7 bases fitting TRBD1. Germline CDR1 and CDR2: GTSNPN and SVGIG (reference sequence). The CDR3 contains 16 residues. With 1 base clipped from V and 4 bases from J, the junction kept 10 bases outside the gene matches. The CDR3 is CAWSDGGTVNNQPQHF. The CDR3 DNA reads as TGTGCCTGGAGTGATGGAGGGACAGTTAATAATCAGCCCCAGCATTTT.